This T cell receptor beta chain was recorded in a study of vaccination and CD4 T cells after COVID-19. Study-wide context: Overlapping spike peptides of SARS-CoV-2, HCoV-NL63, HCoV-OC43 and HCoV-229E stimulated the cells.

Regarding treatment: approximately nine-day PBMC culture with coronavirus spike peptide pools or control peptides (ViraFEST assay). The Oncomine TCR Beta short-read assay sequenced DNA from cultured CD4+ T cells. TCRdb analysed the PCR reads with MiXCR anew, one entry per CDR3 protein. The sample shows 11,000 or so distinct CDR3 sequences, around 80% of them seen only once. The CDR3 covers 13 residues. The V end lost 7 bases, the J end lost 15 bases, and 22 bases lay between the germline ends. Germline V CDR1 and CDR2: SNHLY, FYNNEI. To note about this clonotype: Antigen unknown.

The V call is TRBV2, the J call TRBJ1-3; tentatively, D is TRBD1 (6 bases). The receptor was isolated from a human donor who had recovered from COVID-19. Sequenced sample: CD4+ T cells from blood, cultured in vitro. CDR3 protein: CASTKGRGQGKYF. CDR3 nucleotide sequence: TGTGCCAGCACCAAAGGGCGTGGGCAGGGGAAATATTTT. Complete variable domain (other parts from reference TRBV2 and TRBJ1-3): EPEVTQTPSHQVTQMGQEVILRCVPISNHLYFYWYRQILGQKVEFLVSFYNNEISEKSEIFDDQFSVERPDGSNFTLKIRSTKLEDSAMYFCASTKGRGQGKYFGEGSWLTVV.